These 9 T cell receptor beta chains originate from one sample sequenced in a study of Ad26.COV2.S vaccination and SARS-CoV-2 variants. The treatment was: some 20 received Ad26.COV2.S at low or high dose, single or two shots; about 5 received placebo; per-sample allocation not given. Vaccine and placebo recipients were sampled on day 63 after the first injection. Sequencing was performed with immunoSEQ multiplex PCR; in TCRdb, only in-frame clones are kept and a portion is missing. The sample records some 640,000 clones, about 89% being singletons. Material: peripheral blood, obtained in a trial of Ad26.COV2.S vaccine versus placebo. These receptors were obtained from a person between 18 and 65 years old who received the Ad26.COV2.S COVID-19 vaccine or a placebo.

This clone has a handful of counts. The genes are TRBV4-2 and TRBJ2-5; 8 nucleotides match TRBD1. Germline values: CDR1 LGHNA, CDR2 YNFKEQ. CDR3 length equals 16 residues. The V segment lost 0 bases and the J segment 5 bases; nucleotides outside the gene matches: 8. The CDR3 bases are TGTGCCAGCAGCCAAGACCCCGACAGGGGTAGTGAGACCCAGTACTTC. This encodes CASSQDPDRGSETQYF.

The chain recombines TRBV20-1 with TRBJ1-5; weak D call: TRBD1 (5 bases). Germline CDR1 is DFQATT and CDR2 is SNEGSKA (reference sequence). This CDR3 contains 11 residues. The V and J ends lost 6 bases and 3 bases respectively, with 6 bases between them. CDR3 coding DNA: TGCAGTGCGGGGGACAATCAGCCCCAGCATTTT. This sequence encodes CSAGDNQPQHF.

The CDR3 loop reads CASNTDRGGRADTQYF. The CDR3 DNA reads TGTGCCAGTAACACCGACAGGGGCGGGCGGGCAGATACGCAGTATTTT. This chain links TRBV19 with TRBJ2-3, with TRBD1 matching over 8 bases. With 7 bases clipped from V and 4 bases from J, the junction kept 13 bases outside the gene matches. Germline-derived CDR1 and CDR2 are LNHDA and SQIVND (reference sequence). This CDR3 is 16 amino acids long.

J is TRBJ2-7 and V is TRBV7-8, with D tentatively TRBD2 (5 bases). The CDR3 loop spans 14 amino acids. The germline gives CDR1 SGHVS, CDR2 FQNEAQ. V lost 1 base and J 2 bases, leaving 9 bases between the germline ends. CDR3 in DNA: TGTGCCAGCAGCTTAGACAGCGGTCCCTACGAGCAGTACTTC. Residues: CASSLDSGPYEQYF.

This clone was seen a single time. The DNA for the CDR3 is TGTGCCAGCAGTGAAGGGGGCCTCTATGGCTACACCTTC. Its translation: CASSEGGLYGYTF. The chain joins TRBV2 to TRBJ1-2, with D possibly being TRBD1 (5 bases). V was shortened by 1 base and J by 4 bases, with 7 bases between the two germline ends. CDR1 and CDR2 (germline): SNHLY, FYNNEI. This CDR3 region has 13 residues.

The chain employs TRBV6-5 and TRBJ2-3; D is ambiguous. Germline V gene lookup returns CDR1 MNHEY and CDR2 SVGAGI. This CDR3 spans 12 amino acids. V was pared by 4 bases and J by 8 bases, with 10 bases between. CDR3 DNA: TGTGCCAGCAGTTCCTCATCAGGTACGCAGTATTTT. It specifies CASSSSSGTQYF.

The chain recombines TRBV3-1 (or the pseudogene TRBV3-2) with TRBJ1-5; D gene unclear. The ends were cut back, 5 bases at V and 1 base at J, with 9 bases in the middle. Germline CDR1 LGHDT, CDR2 YNNKEL (reference sequence). The CDR3 runs to 14 residues. Written as DNA, the CDR3 is TGTGCCAGCAGCGAACAAGGAAGCAATCAGCCCCAGCATTTT. This translates into CASSEQGSNQPQHF.

The chain employs TRBV14 and TRBJ2-2; D possibly corresponds to TRBD1 (5 bases). Germline V gene lookup returns CDR1 SGHDN and CDR2 FVKESK. The CDR3 consists of 16 residues. The V and J ends lost 0 bases and 0 bases respectively, with 8 bases between them. The CDR3 coding sequence is TGTGCCAGCAGCCAAGAGACAGCTTCGAACACCGGGGAGCTGTTTTTT. This codes for CASSQETASNTGELFF.

V usage is TRBV19 and J usage is TRBJ2-5; possibly TRBD1 or TRBD2 for D (6 bases each). This CDR3 is built from 15 residues. Germline V gives CDR1 LNHDA, CDR2 SQIVND (reference sequence). With 0 bases removed from V and 5 bases from J, the gap between germline ends came to 13 bases. CDR3 sequence (DNA): TGTGCCAGTAGTATAGACAGGGGAGGTGGCGAGACCCAGTACTTC. Its translation is CASSIDRGGGETQYF.